The rows below give T cell receptor beta chains drawn from one sample of a study of immune evolution from preneoplasia to lung adenocarcinoma. Repertoires were generated with immunoSEQ multiplex PCR, while TCRdb's copy carries only in-frame clones and drops some. The data show about 5,400 clones, 70% to 90% seen once. Material for sequencing was FFPE invasive lung adenocarcinoma tissue. The receptors stem from a person between 50 and 70 years old with lung adenocarcinoma. CDR3s leave out the opening cysteine and the closing phenylalanine or tryptophan.

j_call: TRBJ2-1
v_call: TRBV18
cdr3_aa: ASSLGTSGSNEQF

j_call: TRBJ2-7
v_call: TRBV5-5
cdr3_aa: ASSLELRDDEQY

j_call: TRBJ2-3
v_call: TRBV2
cdr3_aa: ASEEDTQY

j_call: TRBJ2-3
v_call: TRBV6-4
cdr3_aa: ASSASGSTDTQY

j_call: TRBJ1-1
v_call: TRBV27
cdr3_aa: ASSQGAENLVF

j_call: TRBJ1-1
v_call: TRBV6-5
cdr3_aa: ASSFGQGASEAF

j_call: TRBJ2-1
v_call: TRBV11-2
cdr3_aa: ASSSSGSTYNEQF

j_call: TRBJ2-7
v_call: TRBV7-8
cdr3_aa: ASSDRDGLLVYEQY

j_call: TRBJ2-1
v_call: TRBV5-4
cdr3_aa: ASSQAGSYNEQF

j_call: TRBJ2-2
v_call: TRBV5-4
cdr3_aa: ASSSGGGSNTGELF